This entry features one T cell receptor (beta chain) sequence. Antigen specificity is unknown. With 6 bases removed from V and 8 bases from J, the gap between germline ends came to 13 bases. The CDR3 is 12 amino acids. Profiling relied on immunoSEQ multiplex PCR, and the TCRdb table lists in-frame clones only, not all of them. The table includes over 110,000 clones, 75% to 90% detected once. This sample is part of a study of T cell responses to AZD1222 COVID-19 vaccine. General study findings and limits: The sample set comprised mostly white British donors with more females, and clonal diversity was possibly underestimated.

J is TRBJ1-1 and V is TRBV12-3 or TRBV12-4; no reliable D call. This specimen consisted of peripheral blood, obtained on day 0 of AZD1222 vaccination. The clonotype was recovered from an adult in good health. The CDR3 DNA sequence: TGTGCCAGCAGCATCTCGGCCTACGAAGCTTTCTTT. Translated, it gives CASSISAYEAFF.